The present T cell receptor (beta chain) was sequenced within a study of CXCR3-negative and CXCR3-positive naive CD8 T cells. Study-wide results and limits: The study found comparably high diversity in both naive subsets and much lower diversity in memory CD8+ cells. CXCR3-expressing naive cells carried TRB CDR3s more hydrophobic than those of CXCR3-negative naive cells. Between one naive subset and the other, surface CD5 was comparable, and TCR strength was inferred from TRB CDR3 properties.

TRB cDNA was prepared as libraries by UMI-labeled 5' RACE. TCRdb re-called the 5' RACE reads; one entry per CDR3 protein, DNA not given. This sample's table reports about 3,100 distinct CDR3 sequences. This CDR3 has 15 residues. CDR1 and CDR2 (germline): MNHEY, SMNVEV (reference sequence). With regard to this clonotype: What it binds is unknown.

The V and J genes are TRBV27 and TRBJ2-1; TCRdb outputs TRBD1, but without DNA this stays unchecked. This clonotype originated in a human donor in good health. Some clones in this sample may be carry-over from other donors' samples. The sample was naive CXCR3+ CD8+ T cells from blood. Sample subset: CD45RO-CCR7+CD27+CD95- naive CD8+ T cells expressing CXCR3 (TNR3+). The CDR3 sequence: CASSLDRGGYNEQFF.